This T cell receptor beta chain came from a study of blood T cells in healthy people across ages. Findings of the study overall: Observed TCR beta diversity per million T cells went down as age went up. This fall followed a roughly linear course with age.

Trimming shortened V by 0 bases and J by 10 bases, and 19 bases separated the two germline ends. CDR1 and CDR2 (germline): KGHSH, LQKENI. CDR3 size: 16 residues. A J-beta primer mix and a sample-barcoded 5' primer were used in a second PCR of about 7 to 12 cycles. Every cDNA molecule carried a tag from a template-switch adaptor bearing 12 random nucleotides. A minimum of 2.5 million CDR3-containing paired-end reads was obtained for each sample. TCRdb processed the 5' RACE reads anew with MiXCR; each CDR3 protein has one entry. Here the sample spans some 1.7 million distinct CDR3 sequences, 28% being singletons. Comment on this clonotype: What it binds is not known.

Every donor contributed roughly 10 milliliters of peripheral blood by blood draw. The sequence derives from a woman in her twenties or thirties in good health. V is TRBV18 and J is TRBJ2-1, with a weak D call TRBD2 (5 bases). Sequencing was carried out using blood. The CDR3 DNA reads as TGTGCCAGCTCACCACCCGCCGACCCGAAGTCGGGGGAGCAGTTCTTC. Its protein product is CASSPPADPKSGEQFF.